Below are 25 T cell receptor beta chains sequenced from a single sample in a study of cytomegalovirus exposure and HLA in healthy donors. Both 60 Vbeta primers and 13 Jbeta primers went into the PCR. The assay was immunoSEQ multiplex PCR, and TCRdb's table has in-frame clones only and misses some. The table records about 200,000 clones, 79% of them present only once. Sequenced material: PBMCs. Receptors originate from a woman aged 25 to 39 in good health and CMV-seropositive.

The chain has TRBV6-5 and TRBJ2-4; 8 bases agree with TRBD2. Germline CDR1 is MNHEY and CDR2 is SVGAGI. Trimming cost V 6 bases and J 7 bases; bases outside gene matches: 8. The CDR3 consists of 14 residues. CDR3 in amino acids: CASSPSGGANIQYF. DNA for the CDR3: TGTGCCAGCAGCCCAAGCGGGGGAGCGAACATTCAGTACTTC.

The rearrangement links TRBV5-4 to TRBJ2-5; D may be TRBD2 (5 bases). This CDR3 region has 16 residues. Trimming pared 6 bases from V and 5 bases from J, leaving 23 bases between. CDR1 and CDR2 (germline): SGHNT, YYREEE (reference sequence). The CDR3 nucleotides are TGTGCCAGCACCCCCACCTTAGGGAGAAGAGGGGAGACCCAGTACTTC. Its translation: CASTPTLGRRGETQYF.

This sequence joins TRBV6-1 and TRBJ2-5; 7 nucleotides match TRBD1. The better agreement between TRBJ2-7 and the DNA end casts doubt on the J call. Per the germline V gene, CDR1 is MNHNS and CDR2 is SASEGT. The CDR3 has 15 amino acids. CDR3 loop: CASRTGVYPSYEQYF. The CDR3, as DNA: TGTGCCAGCAGAACAGGGGTATACCCCTCCTACGAGCAGTACTTC.

This clone is a singleton in its sample. The rearrangement links TRBV25-1 to TRBJ2-7, with D perhaps TRBD2 (5 bases). Germline V gene lookup returns CDR1 MGHDK and CDR2 SYGVNS. The V gene lost 3 bases and the J gene lost 3 bases, with 18 bases spanning the gap. CDR3 length: 16 amino acids. In DNA, the CDR3 is TGTGCCAGCAGTGAGCGGGCTAGAACAGAGGTCTACGAGCAGTACTTC. This gives the protein CASSERARTEVYEQYF.

This chain uses TRBV29-1 with TRBJ2-5; D is ambiguous. V lost 4 bases to trimming and J lost 4 bases, with 4 bases between them. Germline V gene lookup returns CDR1 SQVTM and CDR2 ANQGSEA. The CDR3 is 10 amino acids. The CDR3 nucleotides read TGCAGCGTTGGAGGAGAGACCCAGTACTTC. The encoded protein is CSVGGETQYF. The entire variable domain, with the rest obtained from reference TRBV29-1 and TRBJ2-5, is as follows: SAVISQKPSRDICQRGTSLTIQCQVDSQVTMMFWYRQQPGQSLTLIATANQGSEATYESGFVIDKFPISRPNLTFSTLTVSNMSPEDSSIYLCSVGGETQYFGPGTRLLVL.

CDR3 coding DNA: TGTGCCAGCAGCTTATTAGCGGGGGACTACAATGAGCAGTTCTTC. It translates to CASSLLAGDYNEQFF. This chain links TRBV7-2 with TRBJ2-1, with 9 bases lining up with TRBD2. Germline values: CDR1 SGHTA, CDR2 FQGNSA. CDR3 size: 15 residues. With V trimmed by 2 bases and J by 3 bases, 2 bases remained unmatched.

This chain connects TRBV27 to TRBJ1-1, with a possible D match to TRBD1 (5 bases). V lost 1 base to trimming and J lost 5 bases, with 8 bases between them. This CDR3 has 13 amino acids. Germline V lookup: CDR1 MNHEY, CDR2 SMNVEV (reference sequence). This CDR3 is CASSLYGGTEAFF. The CDR3 nucleotides read TGTGCCAGCAGTTTATATGGGGGGACTGAAGCTTTCTTT.

This chain joins TRBV30 and TRBJ1-5; a possible D gene is TRBD1 (6 bases). Looked up from germline, CDR1 is GTSNPN and CDR2 is SVGIG (reference sequence). CDR3 length equals 13 residues. In nucleotides, the CDR3 is TGTGTACCGGGGCGGGGGCAGAATCAGCCCCAGCATTTT. Protein sequence: CVPGRGQNQPQHF. The full variable domain, completed using reference TRBV30 and TRBJ1-5, is SQTIHQWPATLVQPVGSPLSLECTVEGTSNPNLYWYRQAAGRGLQLLFYSVGIGQISSEVPQNLSASRPQDRQFILSSKKLLLSDSGFYLCVPGRGQNQPQHFGDGTRLSIL.

The sample holds one count of this clone. The chain joins TRBV5-1 to TRBJ2-3, with D perhaps TRBD1 (6 bases). Germline V CDR1 and CDR2: SGHRS, YFSETQ. Trimming left V 7 bases short and J 4 bases short, with 19 bases between. This CDR3 has 15 amino acids. CDR3 protein: CASFSTAQGSDTQYF. The CDR3 region has the DNA TGCGCCAGCTTCTCAACCGCACAGGGTTCAGATACGCAGTATTTT.

This clone showed up just once. V usage is TRBV12-5 and J usage is TRBJ2-2; no reliable D call. The V end was cut by 5 bases, the J end by 3 bases, with 4 bases between. From germline, CDR1 is LGHNT and CDR2 FRNRAP. This CDR3 region has 12 residues. Written as DNA, the CDR3 is TGTGCTAGTGGTATAGACACCGGGGAGCTGTTTTTT. This gives the protein CASGIDTGELFF.

This chain connects TRBV10-1 to TRBJ2-7; D possibly corresponds to TRBD1 (6 bases). The CDR3 totals 15 residues. The V gene's germline CDR1 is WNHNN and CDR2 SYGVQD (reference sequence). V was cut by 4 bases and J by 1 base, with 14 bases left in between. CDR3 amino acids: CASSAGAGVSYEQYF. The CDR3 DNA is TGCGCCAGCAGTGCAGGAGCAGGGGTTTCCTACGAGCAGTACTTC.

This clone has just a few counts. The J gene is TRBJ2-3, the V gene TRBV29-1, with 11 bases fitting TRBD2. The CDR3 runs 16 residues. From germline, CDR1 is SQVTM and CDR2 ANQGSEA. Losses at the gene ends were 1 base for V and 4 bases for J; bases not matched to a gene: 7. As DNA, the CDR3 is TGCAGCGTTGAAGGACTAGCGGGGAGAGGGTCAGATACGCAGTATTTT. Protein: CSVEGLAGRGSDTQYF.

This clone was counted a few times. The J gene is TRBJ2-1, the V gene TRBV7-8, with a weak D call TRBD1 (5 bases). The V and J ends lost 4 bases and 0 bases respectively, with 13 bases between them. In germline, CDR1 is SGHVS, CDR2 FQNEAQ. This CDR3 spans 16 amino acids. The CDR3 DNA is TGTGCCAGCAGCTCAGGGCCTTTGAGCTCCTACAATGAGCAGTTCTTC. This gives the protein CASSSGPLSSYNEQFF.

This clone was seen only once. The chain carries TRBV5-5 and TRBJ2-5; 12 bases are shared with TRBD2. Looked up from germline, CDR1 is SGHKS and CDR2 is YYEKEE (reference sequence). The CDR3 is 15 amino acids. J was trimmed by 3 bases and V by 0 bases; bases with no gene match: 0. CDR3: CASSLGLAGEETQYF. CDR3 in DNA: TGTGCCAGCAGCTTGGGACTAGCGGGGGAAGAGACCCAGTACTTC.

The V gene is TRBV11-2, the J gene TRBJ2-4, with 8 bases lining up with TRBD2. Germline lookup yields CDR1 SGHAT and CDR2 FQNNGV. The CDR3 runs 17 residues. V lost 2 bases and J lost 1; bases outside the gene matches: 7. The CDR3 DNA follows: TGTGCCAGCAGCTTACCCGGGGGGGCATCGGCCAAAAACATTCAGTACTTC. The encoded protein is CASSLPGGASAKNIQYF.

J is TRBJ2-2 and V is TRBV10-3; perhaps TRBD1 as D (5 bases). Germline CDR1 is ENHRY and CDR2 is SYGVKD. V was shortened by 1 base and J by 1 base, with 10 bases between the two germline ends. The CDR3 length is 16 residues. Here the CDR3 reads CAISEWQGVNTGELFF. DNA of the CDR3: TGTGCCATCAGTGAGTGGCAGGGTGTGAACACCGGGGAGCTGTTTTTT.

This chain connects TRBV6-5 to TRBJ1-2; D not resolved. Trimming pared 5 bases from V and 6 bases from J, leaving 10 bases between. Germline CDR1 is MNHEY and CDR2 is SVGAGI. This CDR3 has 12 residues. The CDR3 region is CASSRTNNGYTF. DNA for the CDR3: TGTGCCAGCAGTCGAACAAACAATGGCTACACCTTC.

This clone was found once. V gene TRBV27 combines with J gene TRBJ1-2, with a possible D match to TRBD1 (6 bases). Germline V gene lookup returns CDR1 MNHEY and CDR2 SMNVEV (reference sequence). The V and J ends lost 6 bases and 0 bases respectively, with 20 bases between them. This CDR3 is built from 17 residues. CDR3 nucleotide sequence: TGTGCCAGCAGCCTATCCCCAGGGGCCTTAGCTAACTATGGCTACACCTTC. It specifies CASSLSPGALANYGYTF.

The V gene is TRBV2, the J gene TRBJ2-5; the D gene is possibly TRBD1 (6 bases). Germline-derived CDR1 and CDR2 are SNHLY and FYNNEI. The CDR3 is made up of 12 amino acids. The V gene lost 8 bases and the J gene lost 1 base, with 8 bases spanning the gap. The CDR3 nucleotides read TGTGCCAGCTCGACAGGCCAAGAGACCCAGTACTTC. It translates to CASSTGQETQYF.

The chain is built from TRBV9 and TRBJ1-5, with D uncertain. V was pared by 2 bases and J by 6 bases, with 9 bases between. CDR3 size: 13 residues. The germline V gene has CDR1 SGDLS and CDR2 YYNGEE. This CDR3 is CASSVEGGQPQHF. DNA for the CDR3: TGTGCCAGCAGCGTGGAGGGCGGTCAGCCCCAGCATTTT.

The chain carries TRBV5-1 and TRBJ1-2; no reliable D call. CDR1 and CDR2 from the germline V gene are SGHRS and YFSETQ. CDR3 size: 15 residues. Trimming cost V 3 bases and J 4 bases, with 16 bases left between them. CDR3 protein: CASSSSPYSTYGYTF. For the CDR3, the DNA is TGCGCCAGCAGCTCCTCGCCCTACAGCACCTATGGCTACACCTTC.

The V gene is TRBV4-2, the J gene TRBJ1-3, with D hard to call. The CDR3 is 21 residues long. V lost 2 bases to trimming and J lost 4 bases, with 30 bases between them. Germline values: CDR1 LGHNA, CDR2 YNFKEQ. CDR3 sequence: CASSQRLMGMEDGSDGNTIYF. CDR3 in DNA: TGTGCCAGCAGCCAAAGGCTTATGGGAATGGAGGACGGATCCGACGGAAACACCATATATTTT.

V usage is TRBV5-3 and J usage is TRBJ2-5; D not certain. TRBV5-3 is known as an ORF, though its function is uncertain. CDR3 length: 14 amino acids. Deletions cut 2 bases from V and 4 bases from J, with 12 bases between. The CDR3 loop reads CARSFGSITETQYF. In nucleotides, the CDR3 is TGTGCCAGAAGCTTTGGCTCGATTACAGAGACCCAGTACTTC.

As for this clone: One junction end disagrees with the germline gene, perhaps due to a read error. The genes are TRBV30 and TRBJ2-7; possibly TRBD1 for D (6 bases). The CDR3 is 16 residues long. Looked up from germline, CDR1 is GTSNPN and CDR2 is SVGIG (reference sequence). Written as DNA, the CDR3 is TGTGCCTGGGGTGTCGGAAGGCAGGGGAAATCCTACGAGCAGTACTTC. Translating it yields CAWGVGRQGKSYEQYF. Full variable domain (rest looked up from reference TRBV30 and TRBJ2-7): SQTIHQWPATLVQPVGSPLSLECTVEGTSNPNLYWYRQAAGRGLQLLFYSVGIGQISSEVPQNLSASRPQDRQFILSSKKLLLSDSGFYLCAWGVGRQGKSYEQYFGPGTRLTVT.

As to this clone: Other DNA sequences of this sample code for an identical CDR3. V and J are TRBV11-2 and TRBJ1-2; D remains ambiguous. The CDR3 is 12 residues long. V dropped 2 bases and J dropped 4 bases, with 5 bases sitting between them. Germline assignment: CDR1 SGHAT and CDR2 FQNNGV. Here the CDR3 reads CASSLRGYGYTF. Here the CDR3 DNA reads TGTGCCAGCAGCTTACGGGGCTATGGCTACACCTTC.